This section outlines one T cell receptor (beta chain) sequence together with its context. This specimen belongs to a study of blood T cell repertoires in COVID-19. The overall study: The origin of the acute and convalescent COVID-19 samples was the United States, Italy and Spain.

All enrollees were about 18 to 89 years old and from roughly 26 US areas. Measured with immunoSEQ multiplex PCR; TCRdb has only the in-frame clones, and not every one. The table lists around 250,000 clones, about nine tenths of them singletons. The junction had 10 bases not matched to a gene; V was cut back by 7 bases and J by 6 bases. The germline CDR1 and CDR2 sequences are MNHEY and SMNVEV (reference sequence). The CDR3 has 15 residues. The chain employs TRBV27 and TRBJ2-1; TRBD2 matches 9 bases. The clonotype comes from a man younger than 35 who had recovered from COVID-19. Sequencing was carried out using PBMCs or T cells enriched from blood (not recorded which). The CDR3 DNA reads as TGTGCCAGCACCCTCTTAGCGGGAGACCCCAATGAGCAGTTCTTC. It codes for CASTLLAGDPNEQFF.